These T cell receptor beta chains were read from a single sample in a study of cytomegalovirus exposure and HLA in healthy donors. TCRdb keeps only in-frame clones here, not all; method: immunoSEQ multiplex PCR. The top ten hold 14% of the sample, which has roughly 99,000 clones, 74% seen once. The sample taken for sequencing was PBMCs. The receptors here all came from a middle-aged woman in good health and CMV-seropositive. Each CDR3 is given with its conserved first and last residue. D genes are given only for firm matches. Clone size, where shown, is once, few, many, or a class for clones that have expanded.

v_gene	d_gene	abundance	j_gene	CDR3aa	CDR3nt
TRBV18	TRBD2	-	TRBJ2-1	CASSPPNSGGVDEQFF	TGTGCCAGCTCACCGCCCAACAGCGGGGGGGTGGATGAGCAGTTCTTC
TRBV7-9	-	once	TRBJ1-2	CASSGRGIYGYTF	TGTGCCAGCAGCGGCAGGGGAATCTATGGCTACACCTTC
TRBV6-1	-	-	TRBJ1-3	CASSDGQLGNTIYF	TGTGCCAGCAGTGACGGACAGCTTGGAAACACCATATATTTT
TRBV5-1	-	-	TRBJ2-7	CASSGQPYEQYF	TGCGCCAGCAGCGGACAGCCCTACGAGCAGTACTTC
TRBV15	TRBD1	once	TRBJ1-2	CATSREGQGTGYGYTF	TGTGCCACCAGCAGAGAGGGACAGGGTACGGGGTATGGCTACACCTTC
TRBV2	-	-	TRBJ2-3	CASSSGLHLSTDTQYF	TGTGCCAGCAGCTCTGGACTACACTTAAGCACAGATACGCAGTATTTT
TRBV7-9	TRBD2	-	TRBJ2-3	CASTLSGGDTQYF	TGTGCCAGCACCCTTAGCGGGGGAGATACGCAGTATTTT
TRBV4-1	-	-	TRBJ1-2	CASSQAQVTNYGYTF	TGCGCCAGCAGCCAAGCTCAGGTTACTAACTATGGCTACACCTTC
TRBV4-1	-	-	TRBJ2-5	CASSQDLGRYQETQYF	TGCGCCAGCAGCCAAGATCTAGGCAGATACCAAGAGACCCAGTACTTC
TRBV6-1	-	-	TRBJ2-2	CASSPNKLWTGELFF	TGTGCCAGCAGCCCGAACAAGTTGTGGACCGGGGAGCTGTTTTTT
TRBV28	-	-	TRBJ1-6	CASSLQHGSPLHF	TGTGCCAGCAGTTTACAACATGGTTCACCCCTCCACTTT
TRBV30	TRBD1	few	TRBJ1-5	CAWSGDRGYQPQHF	TGTGCCTGGAGTGGGGACAGGGGATATCAGCCCCAGCATTTT
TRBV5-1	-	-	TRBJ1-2	CASSLNPASGEGYTF	TGCGCCAGCAGCTTGAATCCAGCCAGCGGGGAAGGCTACACCTTC
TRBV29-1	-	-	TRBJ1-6	CSVGQGTDSPLHF	TGCAGCGTTGGCCAGGGAACGGATTCACCCCTCCACTTT
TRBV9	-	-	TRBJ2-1	CASSPNPGQNEQFF	TGTGCCAGCAGCCCCAACCCTGGACAGAATGAGCAGTTCTTC
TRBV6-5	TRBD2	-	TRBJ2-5	CASRTVASGALTQYF	TGTGCCAGCAGAACCGTGGCTAGCGGGGCTCTGACCCAGTACTTC